Below are 31 T cell receptor beta chains sequenced from a single sample in a study of T cell changes during pregnancy in multiple sclerosis. Assay used: immunoSEQ multiplex PCR; TCRdb lists only in-frame clones, some missing. The profile shows approximately 40,000 clones, about 93% of them singletons. Sequences were derived from CD4+ T cells from peripheral blood mononuclear cells, sampled in the third trimester of pregnancy. These receptors were obtained from a female donor in good health, enrolled as a control in a pregnancy study.

The rearrangement joins TRBV19 to TRBJ1-5; a possible D gene is TRBD1 (5 bases). Germline V gene lookup returns CDR1 LNHDA and CDR2 SQIVND (reference sequence). CDR3 length: 12 amino acids. The V end was cut by 6 bases, the J end by 6 bases, with 9 bases between. The CDR3 coding sequence is TGTGCCAGTAGCAGGGAAAGTCAGCCCCAGCATTTT. This translates into CASSRESQPQHF.

This sequence joins TRBV6-5 and TRBJ2-1, with 8 positions matching TRBD1. V lost 7 bases to trimming and J lost 6 bases; unmatched junction nucleotides: 11. Germline CDR1 is MNHEY and CDR2 is SVGAGI. The CDR3 loop spans 15 amino acids. The CDR3 bases are TGTGCCAGCACCGAAAGGACAGGGCCCTCCAATGAGCAGTTCTTC. This codes for CASTERTGPSNEQFF.

In DNA form, the CDR3 reads TGTGCCAGCAGTTCCCACGACACCACCGGGGAGCTGTTTTTT. Amino acid sequence: CASSSHDTTGELFF. The J gene is TRBJ2-2, the V gene TRBV6-6; the D is unclear. Looked up from germline, CDR1 is MNHNY and CDR2 is SVGAGI (reference sequence). This CDR3 has 14 amino acids. Trimming cost V 4 bases and J 4 bases, with 10 bases left between them.

V and J are TRBV9 and TRBJ1-1; 8 nucleotides align to TRBD1. This CDR3 region has 15 residues. The ends lost 3 bases at V and 2 bases at J; junction bases unmatched: 6. The germline CDR1 and CDR2 sequences are SGDLS and YYNGEE. The DNA of the CDR3 is TGTGCCAGCAGCGCAACCGGGACAGGAAACACTGAAGCTTTCTTT. It encodes CASSATGTGNTEAFF.

This chain connects TRBV6-4 to TRBJ2-7, with D unresolved. CDR1 MRHNA and CDR2 SNTAGT come from the germline V gene. Trimming cost V 4 bases and J 2 bases, with 9 bases left between them. The CDR3 has 13 residues. For the CDR3, the DNA is TGTGCCAGCAGTGTAGACTCGGCCTACGAGCAGTACTTC. Residues: CASSVDSAYEQYF.

The chain has TRBV12-5 and TRBJ1-1; no clear D. In germline, CDR1 is LGHNT, CDR2 FRNRAP. CDR3 length equals 15 residues. Trimming took 3 bases from V and 4 from J, leaving 15 bases between them. As DNA, the CDR3 is TGTGCTAGTGGTTTCCCCCGGGGAACCCTCACTGAAGCTTTCTTT. Protein: CASGFPRGTLTEAFF. Filled out from reference TRBV12-5 and TRBJ1-1, the complete variable domain reads DARVTQTPRHKVTEMGQEVTMRCQPILGHNTVFWYRQTMMQGLELLAYFRNRAPLDDSGMPKDRFSAEMPDATLATLKIQPSEPRDSAVYFCASGFPRGTLTEAFFGQGTRLTVV.

This rearrangement joins TRBV19 to TRBJ1-4; no reliable D call. Germline V gene lookup returns CDR1 LNHDA and CDR2 SQIVND (reference sequence). The CDR3 has 14 residues. Trimming removed 3 bases from V and 13 bases from J, with 18 bases in between. As DNA, the CDR3 is TGTGCCAGTAGTATCTCAGGCCCCCCCTATATACTGTTTTTT. This sequence encodes CASSISGPPYILFF.

For the CDR3, the DNA is TGCGCCAGCAGCCGAGGACTAGCGGGAGGACCGCCCGAGCAGTACTTC. This codes for CASSRGLAGGPPEQYF. This chain connects TRBV5-1 to TRBJ2-7, with 14 positions matching TRBD2. CDR3 length: 16 amino acids. Trimming took 4 bases from V and 6 from J; bases not matched to a gene: 9. Germline CDR1 and CDR2: SGHRS and YFSETQ.

The chain combines TRBV15 with TRBJ2-7; D is unresolved. V gave up 1 base and J gave up 3 bases, with 7 bases separating them. This CDR3 region has 13 residues. Germline V lookup: CDR1 LNHNV, CDR2 YYDKDF (reference sequence). The chain's CDR3 is CATSRASNYEQYF. The CDR3 DNA reads TGTGCCACCAGCAGAGCGAGCAACTACGAGCAGTACTTC.

V is TRBV2 and J is TRBJ2-5; 8 bases align to TRBD1. The better agreement between TRBJ2-7 and the DNA end casts doubt on the J call. Germline CDR1 reads SNHLY; CDR2 reads FYNNEI. The CDR3 consists of 14 residues. CDR3 coding DNA: TGTGCCAGCAGTCCGCGGACAGGGAGGAACGAGCAGTACTTC. Translation: CASSPRTGRNEQYF.

The chain is built from TRBV28 and TRBJ2-5, with D perhaps TRBD1 (6 bases). The germline CDR1 and CDR2 sequences are MDHEN and SYDVKM. The CDR3 totals 14 residues. The germline V and J ends were trimmed by 4 bases and 4 bases, with 13 bases remaining between them. This CDR3 is CASSYQGFRETQYF. As DNA, the CDR3 is TGTGCCAGCAGTTACCAGGGGTTCCGAGAGACCCAGTACTTC.

V and J are TRBV5-1 and TRBJ1-2, with 7 bases lining up with TRBD1. Trimming removed 2 bases from V and 7 bases from J; junction bases left unmatched: 2. Germline V gene lookup returns CDR1 SGHRS and CDR2 YFSETQ. This CDR3 comprises 12 residues. The CDR3 spells CASSFQGGGYTF. In DNA form, the CDR3 reads TGCGCCAGCAGCTTCCAGGGGGGTGGCTACACCTTC.

The chain couples TRBV7-9 to TRBJ1-1; 11 bases are a match to TRBD1. The germline CDR1 and CDR2 sequences are SEHNR and FQNEAQ (reference sequence). V gave up 5 bases and J gave up 5 bases; unmatched junction bases: 7. CDR3 length: 15 residues. The CDR3 reads CASSLPGTGGTEAFF. CDR3 bases: TGTGCCAGCAGCCTCCCCGGGACAGGGGGAACTGAAGCTTTCTTT.

The genes are TRBV11-2 and TRBJ2-3; possible D gene TRBD2, 6 bases. The CDR3 runs to 15 residues. V was shortened by 1 base and J by 3 bases, with 11 bases between the two germline ends. The germline V gene encodes CDR1 SGHAT and CDR2 FQNNGV. CDR3 in amino acids: CASSLGDGRTDTQYF. CDR3 DNA sequence: TGTGCCAGCAGCTTAGGGGACGGGAGAACAGATACGCAGTATTTT. Full variable domain (outside the CDR3, taken from reference TRBV11-2 and TRBJ2-3): EAGVAQSPRYKIIEKRQSVAFWCNPISGHATLYWYQQILGQGPKLLIQFQNNGVVDDSQLPKDRFSAERLKGVDSTLKIQPAKLEDSAVYLCASSLGDGRTDTQYFGPGTRLTVL.

This clone has only one observation. The chain employs TRBV27 and TRBJ1-6; D uncertain. This CDR3 has 12 amino acids. CDR1 and CDR2 from the germline V gene are MNHEY and SMNVEV (reference sequence). V lost 5 bases and J lost 13, with 12 bases in between. CDR3 DNA: TGTGCCAGCAGTGCCATAGGAGGGCCCCTCCACTTT. Amino acid sequence: CASSAIGGPLHF.

The chain links TRBV29-1 to TRBJ2-4; a possible D gene is TRBD2 (5 bases). The CDR3 extends over 12 amino acids. Deletions cut 3 bases from V and 7 bases from J, with 10 bases between. The germline V gene encodes CDR1 SQVTM and CDR2 ANQGSEA. The CDR3 bases are TGCAGCGTTGACGGTTCGGGGAACATTCAGTACTTC. This sequence encodes CSVDGSGNIQYF.

The chain joins TRBV7-9 to TRBJ1-1; D is undetermined. Germline-derived CDR1 and CDR2 are SEHNR and FQNEAQ (reference sequence). The CDR3 loop spans 13 amino acids. V was cut by 3 bases and J by 2 bases, with 7 bases left in between. The CDR3 here is CASSFALNTEAFF. CDR3 nucleotides: TGTGCCAGCAGCTTCGCGTTAAACACTGAAGCTTTCTTT. The whole variable domain, remainder taken from reference TRBV7-9 and TRBJ1-1, is DTGVSQNPRHKITKRGQNVTFRCDPISEHNRLYWYRQTLGQGPEFLTYFQNEAQLEKSRLLSDRFSAERPKGSFSTLEIQRTEQGDSAMYLCASSFALNTEAFFGQGTRLTVV.

This clone occurred once. The rearrangement joins TRBV27 to TRBJ2-2; D not certain. This CDR3 contains 17 residues. Germline V CDR1 and CDR2: MNHEY, SMNVEV (reference sequence). V dropped 5 bases and J dropped 2 bases, with 18 bases sitting between them. The CDR3 loop is CASSPRWQDVNTGELFF. Written as DNA, the CDR3 is TGTGCCAGCAGTCCCCGATGGCAGGATGTTAACACCGGGGAGCTGTTTTTT.

The chain uses TRBV7-9 and TRBJ2-5; 7 nucleotides agree with TRBD1. The CDR3 contains 13 residues. V lost 5 bases, J lost 1 base, and 1 base stayed unmatched. Germline CDR1 and CDR2: SEHNR and FQNEAQ (reference sequence). The CDR3 spells CASSRDSQETQYF. The CDR3 DNA reads TGTGCCAGCAGCCGGGACAGCCAAGAGACCCAGTACTTC.

This sequence joins TRBV5-1 and TRBJ2-7; weak D call: TRBD1 (6 bases). Germline CDR1 is SGHRS and CDR2 is YFSETQ. The CDR3 contains 13 residues. Trimming removed 1 base from V and 5 bases from J, with 10 bases in between. The CDR3: CASSLTGSHEQYF. In DNA form, the CDR3 reads TGCGCCAGCAGCTTGACAGGGAGTCACGAGCAGTACTTC.

The V call is TRBV30, the J call TRBJ2-2, with D hard to call. From germline, CDR1 is GTSNPN and CDR2 SVGIG (reference sequence). V gave up 2 bases and J gave up 4 bases, with 5 bases separating them. The CDR3 has 12 residues. The CDR3 DNA reads TGTGCCTGGAGTCCCATCACCGGGGAGCTGTTTTTT. Its translation is CAWSPITGELFF.

V is TRBV5-4 and J is TRBJ2-2; 14 nucleotides line up with TRBD2. This CDR3 comprises 15 residues. V dropped 5 bases and J dropped 6; count of bases not matched to a gene: 3. Germline lookup yields CDR1 SGHNT and CDR2 YYREEE (reference sequence). As DNA, the CDR3 is TGTGCCAGCAGTCGACTAGCGGGAGGGGCCGGGGAGCTGTTTTTT. Its translation: CASSRLAGGAGELFF.

This clone was seen a single time. The junction does not match germline at one end; this may be a read error. V gene TRBV7-8 combines with J gene TRBJ2-7; 7 bases are a match to TRBD2. The CDR3 extends over 17 amino acids. CDR1 SGHVS and CDR2 FQNEAQ come from the germline V gene. Here the CDR3 reads CASRLGRVGGRIYEQYF. DNA of the CDR3: TGTGCCAGCAGGTTAGGAAGGGTTGGCGGGAGAATCTACGAGCAGTACTTC.

V and J are TRBV29-1 and TRBJ1-1; 7 bases agree with TRBD1. Losses at the gene ends were 1 base for V and 5 bases for J; bases not matched to a gene: 4. From germline, CDR1 is SQVTM and CDR2 ANQGSEA. CDR3 size: 13 residues. The CDR3 nucleotides are TGCAGCGTTGAAGGACAGGGACGGACTGAAGCTTTCTTT. Its protein product is CSVEGQGRTEAFF.

This clone was seen once. The chain has TRBV4-1 and TRBJ1-1, with 7 bases identical to TRBD1. V trimming: 0 bases; J trimming: 8 bases; junction bases outside the gene matches: 9. Germline V gene data show CDR1 as MGHRA and CDR2 as YSYEKL. CDR3 size: 15 residues. The CDR3 spells CASSQDPRGRMEAFF. DNA for the CDR3: TGCGCCAGCAGCCAAGATCCGAGGGGGCGGATGGAAGCTTTCTTT.

The genes are TRBV11-1 and TRBJ2-5; no clear D gene. The CDR3 is made up of 13 amino acids. Germline CDR1 is SGHAT and CDR2 is FQDESV (reference sequence). Trimming removed 5 bases at V and 1 base at J, with 8 bases between. The CDR3 nucleotides read TGTGCCAGCAGCAACTATGTCCAAGAGACCCAGTACTTC. As protein: CASSNYVQETQYF.

This chain uses TRBV28 with TRBJ1-1; tentative D call: TRBD1 (6 bases). This CDR3 has 16 amino acids. Trimming cost V 5 bases and J 9 bases, with 25 bases left between them. Germline V gene sequence: CDR1 MDHEN, CDR2 SYDVKM. The CDR3 DNA follows: TGTGCCAGCAGTGGGACCCAGGGGCTTGGTTTCGTCAAAGCTTTCTTT. It is translated as CASSGTQGLGFVKAFF.

The chain links TRBV7-9 to TRBJ1-4; no clear D gene. Trimming removed 1 base from V and 6 bases from J, with 15 bases in between. The CDR3 is 16 residues long. In germline, CDR1 is SEHNR, CDR2 FQNEAQ (reference sequence). The CDR3 region is CASSLGDRGEDEKLFF. In DNA form, the CDR3 reads TGTGCCAGCAGCTTAGGGGATCGGGGAGAGGATGAAAAACTGTTTTTT.

The chain uses TRBV9 and TRBJ2-2, with 9 bases aligning to TRBD2. The CDR3 has 16 residues. Germline trimming cut 2 bases from V and 3 bases from J; bases unmatched to any gene: 5. Germline CDR1 reads SGDLS; CDR2 reads YYNGEE. For the CDR3, the DNA is TGTGCCAGCAGCGTCGCGGGAGGGCCCTACACCGGGGAGCTGTTTTTT. Translating gives CASSVAGGPYTGELFF.

The genes are TRBV1 and TRBJ1-3; the table calls TRBD1, which could not be checked here. TRBV1 has pseudogene status. The CDR3 totals 17 residues. This CDR3 is CTSSQTTQGVQGNTIYF. The DNA for the CDR3 is TGCACCAGCAGCCAAACTACACAGGGAGTACAAGGAAACACCATATATTTT.

A single count supports this clone. V gene TRBV28 combines with J gene TRBJ2-3; TRBD1 matches 9 bases. This CDR3 is 15 amino acids long. V lost 10 bases, J lost 1 base, and 9 bases stayed unmatched. CDR1 and CDR2 (germline): MDHEN, SYDVKM. The CDR3 region has the DNA TGTGCCACCTCGGACAGGGGAGCGGGCACAGATACGCAGTATTTT. Its translation is CATSDRGAGTDTQYF.